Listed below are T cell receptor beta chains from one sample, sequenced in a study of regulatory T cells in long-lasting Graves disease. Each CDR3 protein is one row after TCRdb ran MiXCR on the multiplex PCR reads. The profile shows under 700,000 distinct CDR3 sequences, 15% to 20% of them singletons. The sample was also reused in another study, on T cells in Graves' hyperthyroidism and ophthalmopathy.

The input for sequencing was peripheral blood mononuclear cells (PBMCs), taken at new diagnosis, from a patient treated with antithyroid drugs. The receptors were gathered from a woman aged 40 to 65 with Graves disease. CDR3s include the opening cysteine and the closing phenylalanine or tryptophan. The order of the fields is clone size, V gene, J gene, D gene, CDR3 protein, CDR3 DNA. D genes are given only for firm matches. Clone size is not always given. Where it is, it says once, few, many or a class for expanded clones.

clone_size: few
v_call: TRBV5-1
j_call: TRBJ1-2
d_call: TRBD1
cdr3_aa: CASSPSPGTEIYGYTF
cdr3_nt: TGTGCCAGCAGCCCTTCCCCCGGGACAGAAATCTATGGCTACACCTTC

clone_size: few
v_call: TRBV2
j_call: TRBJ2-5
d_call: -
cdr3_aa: CASSRLGEAQYF
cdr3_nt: TGTGCCAGCAGTCGCCTAGGGGAGGCCCAGTACTTC

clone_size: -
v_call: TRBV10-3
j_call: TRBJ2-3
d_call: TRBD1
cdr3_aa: CATTGGPTDTQYF
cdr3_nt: TGTGCCACGACAGGGGGCCCCACAGATACGCAGTATTTT

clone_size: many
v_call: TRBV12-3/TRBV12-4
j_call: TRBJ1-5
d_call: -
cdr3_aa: CASSFERGRKPQHF
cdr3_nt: TGTGCCAGCAGTTTCGAGAGGGGTAGGAAGCCCCAGCATTTT

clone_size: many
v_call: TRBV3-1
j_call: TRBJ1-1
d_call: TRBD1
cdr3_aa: CASSQGTDRGTLEAFF
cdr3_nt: TGTGCCAGCAGCCAAGGGACCGACAGGGGGACATTGGAAGCTTTCTTT

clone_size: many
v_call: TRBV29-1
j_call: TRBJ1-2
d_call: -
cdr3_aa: CSVVGTNYGYTF
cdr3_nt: TGCAGCGTTGTAGGGACTAACTATGGCTACACCTTC

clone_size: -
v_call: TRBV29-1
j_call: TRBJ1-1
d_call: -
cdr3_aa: CSARGSVLYTEAFF
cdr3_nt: TGCAGCGCACGAGGGTCAGTTCTGTACACTGAAGCTTTCTTT

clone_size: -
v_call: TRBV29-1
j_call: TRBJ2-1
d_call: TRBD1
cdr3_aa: CSVSSGQGYYNEQFF
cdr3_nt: TGCAGCGTTTCCTCGGGACAGGGATACTACAATGAGCAGTTCTTC

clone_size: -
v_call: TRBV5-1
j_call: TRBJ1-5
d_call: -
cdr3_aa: CASSLWAGGNQPQHF
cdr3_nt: TGCGCCAGCAGCTTGTGGGCAGGAGGCAATCAGCCCCAGCATTTT

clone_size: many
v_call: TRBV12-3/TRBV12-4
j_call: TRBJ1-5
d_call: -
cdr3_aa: CASSFSKGGGNQPQHF
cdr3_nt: TGTGCCAGCAGTTTCTCGAAGGGGGGGGGCAATCAGCCCCAGCATTTT

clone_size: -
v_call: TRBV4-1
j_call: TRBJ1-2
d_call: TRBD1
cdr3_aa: CASSQPGQDVDGYTF
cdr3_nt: TGCGCCAGCAGCCAACCGGGACAGGATGTTGATGGCTACACCTTC

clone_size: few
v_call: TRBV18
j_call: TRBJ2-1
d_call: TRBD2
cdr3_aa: CASSSGLQQFF
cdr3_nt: TGTGCCAGCTCATCGGGACTACAGCAGTTCTTC

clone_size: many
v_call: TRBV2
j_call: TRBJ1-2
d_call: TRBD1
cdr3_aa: CASSRGLDYGYTF
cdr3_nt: TGTGCCAGCAGCAGGGGGTTAGACTATGGCTACACCTTC

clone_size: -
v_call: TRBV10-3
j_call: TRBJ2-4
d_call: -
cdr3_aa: CATEGGGIQYF
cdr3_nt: TGTGCCACCGAAGGGGGAGGCATTCAGTACTTC

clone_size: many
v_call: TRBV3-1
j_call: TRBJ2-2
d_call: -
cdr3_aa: CASSQGRGELFF
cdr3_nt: TGTGCCAGCAGCCAGGGACGCGGGGAGCTGTTTTTT

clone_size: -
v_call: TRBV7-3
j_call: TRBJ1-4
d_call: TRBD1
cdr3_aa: CASSFDRGLSNEKLFF
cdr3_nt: TGTGCCAGCAGCTTCGACAGGGGGCTGTCTAATGAAAAACTGTTTTTT

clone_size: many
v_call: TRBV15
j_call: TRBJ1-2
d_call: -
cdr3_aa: CATSRDRDGGYTF
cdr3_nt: TGTGCCACCAGCAGAGACCGTGATGGGGGCTACACCTTC

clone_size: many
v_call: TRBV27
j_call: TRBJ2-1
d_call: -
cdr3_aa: CASSLSRAPQEQFF
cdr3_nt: TGTGCCAGCAGTTTATCGAGGGCTCCCCAAGAGCAGTTCTTC

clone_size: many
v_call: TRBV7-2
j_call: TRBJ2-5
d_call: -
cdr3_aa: CASSQSYQETQYF
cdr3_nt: TGTGCCAGCAGCCAGTCGTACCAAGAGACCCAGTACTTC

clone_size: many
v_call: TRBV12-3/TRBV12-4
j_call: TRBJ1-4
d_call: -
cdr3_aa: CASSFQRSNEKLFF
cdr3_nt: TGTGCCAGCAGTTTCCAAAGGTCTAATGAAAAACTGTTTTTT

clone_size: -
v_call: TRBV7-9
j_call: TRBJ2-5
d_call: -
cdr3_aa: CASSSYAQETQYF
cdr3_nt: TGTGCCAGCAGCTCATACGCCCAAGAGACCCAGTACTTC

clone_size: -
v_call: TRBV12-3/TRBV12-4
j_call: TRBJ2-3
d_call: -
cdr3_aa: CASSWQRADTQYF
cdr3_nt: TGTGCCAGCAGTTGGCAGCGCGCAGATACGCAGTATTTT

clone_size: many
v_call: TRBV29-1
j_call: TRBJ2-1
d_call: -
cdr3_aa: CSVEPLLNEQFF
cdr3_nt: TGCAGCGTTGAACCGCTTCTAAATGAGCAGTTCTTC

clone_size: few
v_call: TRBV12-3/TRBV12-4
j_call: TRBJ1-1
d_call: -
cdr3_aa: CASSFAMNTEAFF
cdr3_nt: TGTGCCAGCAGTTTTGCAATGAACACTGAAGCTTTCTTT

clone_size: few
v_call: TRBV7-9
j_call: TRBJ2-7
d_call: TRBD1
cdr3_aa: CASSLAPGGQGYEQYF
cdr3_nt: TGTGCCAGCAGCTTAGCCCCAGGGGGACAGGGCTACGAGCAGTACTTC

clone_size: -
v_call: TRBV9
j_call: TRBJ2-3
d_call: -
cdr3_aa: CASSADLADTQYF
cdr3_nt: TGTGCCAGCAGCGCCGACTTGGCAGATACGCAGTATTTT

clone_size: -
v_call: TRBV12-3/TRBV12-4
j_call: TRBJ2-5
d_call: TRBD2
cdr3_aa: CASSRPAGGNQETQYF
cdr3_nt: TGTGCCAGCAGTCGCCCAGCGGGGGGAAACCAAGAGACCCAGTACTTC

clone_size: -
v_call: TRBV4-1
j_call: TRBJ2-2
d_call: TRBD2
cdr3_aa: CASSHPAGWGAGELFF
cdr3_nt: TGCGCCAGCAGCCACCCAGCGGGGTGGGGGGCCGGGGAGCTGTTTTTT

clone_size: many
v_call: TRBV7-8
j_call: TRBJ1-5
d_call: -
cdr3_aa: CASSLYSRESNQPQHF
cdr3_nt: TGTGCCAGCAGCTTATATAGCAGGGAGAGCAATCAGCCCCAGCATTTT

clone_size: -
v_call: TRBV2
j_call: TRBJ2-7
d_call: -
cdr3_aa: CASRLQGGGLSSYEQYF
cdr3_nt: TGTGCCAGCAGGCTACAAGGAGGGGGGTTGAGCTCCTACGAGCAGTACTTC

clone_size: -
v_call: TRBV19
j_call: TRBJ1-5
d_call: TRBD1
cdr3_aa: CASSMRDRGTQPQHF
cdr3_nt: TGTGCCAGTAGTATGAGGGACAGGGGGACTCAGCCCCAGCATTTT

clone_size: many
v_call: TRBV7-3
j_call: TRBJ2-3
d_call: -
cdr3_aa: CASSPQGYTDTQYF
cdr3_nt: TGTGCCAGCAGCCCCCAGGGGTACACAGATACGCAGTATTTT

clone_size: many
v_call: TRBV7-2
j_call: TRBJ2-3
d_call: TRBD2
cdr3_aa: CASSPQRGGGTDTQYF
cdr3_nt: TGTGCCAGCAGCCCACAGCGGGGGGGTGGGACAGATACGCAGTATTTT

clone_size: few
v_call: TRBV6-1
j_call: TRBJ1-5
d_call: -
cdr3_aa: CASSPLDGRNQPQHF
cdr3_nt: TGTGCCAGCAGCCCATTGGACGGGCGCAATCAGCCCCAGCATTTT

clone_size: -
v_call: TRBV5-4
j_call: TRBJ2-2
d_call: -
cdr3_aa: CASSRAGAGELFF
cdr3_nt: TGTGCCAGCAGCCGCGCAGGCGCCGGGGAGCTGTTTTTT

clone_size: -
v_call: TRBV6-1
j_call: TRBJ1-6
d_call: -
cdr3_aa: CASMTLQVDNSPLHF
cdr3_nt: TGTGCCAGCATGACCCTACAGGTGGATAATTCACCCCTCCACTTT

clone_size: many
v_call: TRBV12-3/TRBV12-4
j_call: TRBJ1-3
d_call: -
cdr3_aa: CASSLMASGNTIYF
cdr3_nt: TGTGCCAGCAGTTTGATGGCCTCTGGAAACACCATATATTTT

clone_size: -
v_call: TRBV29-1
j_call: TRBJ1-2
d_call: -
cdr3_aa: CSVEDWGGLGYGYTF
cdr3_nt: TGCAGCGTTGAAGATTGGGGGGGATTGGGCTATGGCTACACCTTC

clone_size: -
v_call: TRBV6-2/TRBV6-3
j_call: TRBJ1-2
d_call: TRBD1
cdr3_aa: CASSYSGQGRYGYTF
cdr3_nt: TGTGCCAGCAGTTACTCGGGACAGGGTCGCTATGGCTACACCTTC

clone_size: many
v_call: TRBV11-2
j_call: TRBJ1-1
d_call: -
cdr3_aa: CASRRRQVVEAFF
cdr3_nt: TGTGCCAGCAGACGTAGACAGGTGGTTGAAGCTTTCTTT

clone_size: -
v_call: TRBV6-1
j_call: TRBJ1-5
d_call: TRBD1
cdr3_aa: CASNDRENQPQHF
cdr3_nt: TGTGCCAGCAATGACAGGGAAAACCAGCCCCAGCATTTT

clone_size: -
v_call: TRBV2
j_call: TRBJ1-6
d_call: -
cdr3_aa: CASTLETGSDSPLHF
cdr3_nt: TGTGCCAGCACGTTGGAGACAGGATCAGATTCACCCCTCCACTTT

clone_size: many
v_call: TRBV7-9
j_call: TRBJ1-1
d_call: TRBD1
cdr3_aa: CASSLRQGVELFTEAFF
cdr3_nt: TGTGCCAGCAGCTTAAGACAGGGGGTGGAACTTTTCACTGAAGCTTTCTTT

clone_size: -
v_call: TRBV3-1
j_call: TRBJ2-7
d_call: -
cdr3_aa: CASSPRIVYEQYF
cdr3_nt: TGTGCCAGCAGCCCCCGGATAGTCTACGAGCAGTACTTC

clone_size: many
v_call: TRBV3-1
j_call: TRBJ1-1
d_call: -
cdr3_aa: CASSPRGEAEAFF
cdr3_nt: TGTGCCAGCAGCCCCCGCGGGGAGGCTGAAGCTTTCTTT

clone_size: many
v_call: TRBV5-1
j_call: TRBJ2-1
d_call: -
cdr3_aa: CASSLASYWDEQFF
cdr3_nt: TGCGCCAGCAGCTTGGCGAGTTACTGGGATGAGCAGTTCTTC

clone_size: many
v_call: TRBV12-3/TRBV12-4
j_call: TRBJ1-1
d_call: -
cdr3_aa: CASNLRGGITEAFF
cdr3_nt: TGTGCCAGCAACCTAAGGGGGGGAATAACTGAAGCTTTCTTT

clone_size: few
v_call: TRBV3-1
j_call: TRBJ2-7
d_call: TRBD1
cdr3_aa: CASSQSGSGGYEQYF
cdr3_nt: TGTGCCAGCAGCCAATCAGGGTCAGGGGGCTACGAGCAGTACTTC

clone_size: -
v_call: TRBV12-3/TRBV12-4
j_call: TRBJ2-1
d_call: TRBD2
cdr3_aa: CASSSGTSGGAGEQFF
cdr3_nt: TGTGCCAGCAGTTCGGGGACTAGCGGGGGGGCGGGGGAGCAGTTCTTC

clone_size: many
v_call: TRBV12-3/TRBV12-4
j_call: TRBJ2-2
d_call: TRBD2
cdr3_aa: CASSLGTLAAGELFF
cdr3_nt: TGTGCCAGCAGTTTGGGGACACTAGCGGCCGGGGAGCTGTTTTTT

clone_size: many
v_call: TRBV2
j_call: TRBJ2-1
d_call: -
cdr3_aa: CASSERRANEQFF
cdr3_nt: TGTGCCAGCAGTGAACGGAGGGCCAATGAGCAGTTCTTC

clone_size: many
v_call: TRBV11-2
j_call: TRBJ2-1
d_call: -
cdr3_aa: CASSLGVLGEQFF
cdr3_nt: TGTGCCAGCAGCTTAGGAGTCTTGGGTGAGCAGTTCTTC

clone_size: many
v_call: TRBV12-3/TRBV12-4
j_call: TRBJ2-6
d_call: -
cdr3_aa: CASSFLSHSGANVLTF
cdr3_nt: TGTGCCAGCAGTTTTCTTTCCCACTCTGGGGCCAACGTCCTGACTTTC

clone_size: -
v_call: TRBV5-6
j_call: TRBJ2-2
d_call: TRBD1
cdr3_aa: CASRDGQGMTGELFF
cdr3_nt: TGTGCCAGCAGGGATGGACAGGGGATGACCGGGGAGCTGTTTTTT